Reported below is one TCR beta chain. Germline CDR1 reads MDHEN; CDR2 reads SYDVKM. CDR3 length equals 19 residues. V was clipped by 4 bases and J by 7 bases, with 26 bases between them. This entry comes from a study of blood T cell repertoires in COVID-19. Measured with immunoSEQ multiplex PCR; TCRdb has only the in-frame clones, and not every one. The sample lists a few hundred thousand clones, about 86% occurring once. Sample: PBMCs or T cells enriched from blood (not recorded which). The source of this sequence is a woman in her fifties or sixties who had recovered from COVID-19. The gene calls are TRBV28 and TRBJ1-6; TRBD1 is a possible D gene (5 bases). The CDR3 protein is CASSSHSGGRGGENSPLHF. CDR3 coding DNA: TGTGCCAGCAGTTCCCACTCCGGCGGTCGAGGAGGGGAAAATTCACCCCTCCACTTT.